This TCR beta chain was captured by sequencing in a study of shared clonotypes between healthy human individuals. Study in general: Each donor's CD8 memory used one plate, CD8 naive two, each CD4 subset three. Study-wide results and limits: Researchers found naive subsets generally carried larger estimated richness than memory subsets. The low donor count limited represented genetic and exposure-history diversity.

Of note for this clone: Antigen: not known.

V was trimmed by 0 bases and J by 4 bases, leaving 13 bases between them. CDR1 is LGHNA and CDR2 is YNFKEQ in the germline V gene. The CDR3 consists of 15 residues. Per sorted-subset replicate PCR, input was approximately 0.2 ug DNA, representing around 30,000 T cell genomes. The data were produced by immunoSEQ multiplex PCR, yet TCRdb's version contains in-frame clones alone and is incomplete. The sample holds 2 million to 2.5 million clones, roughly 93% seen once. J is TRBJ2-7 and V is TRBV4-2; D might be TRBD2 (6 bases). The sequence was collected from a man aged 18 to 29 in good health. Some clones in this sample may be carry-over from other donors' samples. Material: naive CD4+ T cells from PBMCs. Subset denoted: CD45RA+ positively selected. The CDR3 is CASSQEGGGRYEQYF. CDR3 nucleotides: TGTGCCAGCAGCCAAGAGGGGGGAGGCAGGTACGAGCAGTACTTC.